Listed here are 29 T cell receptor beta chains from one sample, sequenced in a study of cytomegalovirus exposure and HLA in healthy donors. 60 Vbeta and 13 Jbeta primers were used in PCR. Using immunoSEQ multiplex PCR, the repertoire was profiled, and TCRdb retains in-frame clones only, with some absent. The table has some 130,000 clones, about 85% seen once; the top ten hold about 6.7%. The sequenced sample consisted of PBMCs. These receptors all come from a woman in her twenties or thirties in good health and CMV-seropositive.

V is TRBV6-1 and J is TRBJ2-7; 7 bases line up with TRBD1. Germline V CDR1 and CDR2: MNHNS, SASEGT. Germline trimming cut 5 bases from V and 0 bases from J; bases unmatched to any gene: 7. The CDR3 spans 15 residues. The CDR3 bases are TGTGCCAGCAGTCTCGTCCGGGACAGCTCCTACGAGCAGTACTTC. Translated: CASSLVRDSSYEQYF.

The chain has TRBV18 and TRBJ1-5; 9 bases line up with TRBD1. Germline CDR1 reads KGHSH; CDR2 reads LQKENI. The CDR3 runs to 17 residues. V shed 0 bases and J 0 bases; nucleotides not matched to a gene: 3. The CDR3 DNA reads as TGTGCCAGCTCACCACCGGGACAGGGCAATAGCAATCAGCCCCAGCATTTT. It translates to CASSPPGQGNSNQPQHF.

The chain has TRBV6-1 and TRBJ1-1; 7 bases map to TRBD1. V shed 7 bases, J shed 5 bases, and the junction held 7 bases outside the gene matches. From germline, CDR1 is MNHNS and CDR2 SASEGT. This CDR3 is built from 13 residues. The CDR3 sequence is CASNQGVVTEAFF. In DNA form, the CDR3 reads TGTGCCAGCAACCAGGGGGTGGTAACTGAAGCTTTCTTT.

This clone has just a few counts. The chain employs TRBV11-3 and TRBJ2-2; no definite D call. Per germline, CDR1 SGHNT and CDR2 YENEEA. The germline V and J ends were trimmed by 3 bases and 5 bases, with 7 bases remaining between them. CDR3 size: 13 residues. The CDR3: CASSFTSTGELFF. CDR3 coding DNA: TGTGCCAGCAGCTTCACAAGTACCGGGGAGCTGTTTTTT.

The genes are TRBV27 and TRBJ1-1; the match to TRBD1 covers 10 bases. The germline V gene encodes CDR1 MNHEY and CDR2 SMNVEV (reference sequence). V dropped 4 bases and J dropped 4; count of bases not matched to a gene: 9. The CDR3 length is 16 residues. The DNA for the CDR3 is TGTGCCAGCAGTTCCAGGGACAGGGGACCGGCCACTGAAGCTTTCTTT. This encodes CASSSRDRGPATEAFF.

V and J are TRBV6-6 and TRBJ2-5; D uncertain. The J call could be wrong; TRBJ2-7 is a better fit for the DNA end. From germline, CDR1 is MNHNY and CDR2 SVGAGI (reference sequence). There are 13 residues in the CDR3. As DNA, the CDR3 is TGTGCCAGCAGTTACGGGCCCGAGCACGAGCAGTACTTC. Translation: CASSYGPEHEQYF.

The gene calls are TRBV2 and TRBJ1-1; weak D call: TRBD1 (5 bases). Trimming took 5 bases from V and 10 from J, leaving 14 bases between them. CDR1 is SNHLY and CDR2 is FYNNEI in the germline V gene. There are 12 residues in the CDR3. Here the CDR3 reads CASSRGGRGAFF. CDR3 nucleotides: TGTGCCAGCAGTCGGGGGGGTAGGGGAGCTTTCTTT.

The chain recombines TRBV28 with TRBJ1-1, with 10 bases fitting TRBD1. V dropped 3 bases and J dropped 6; count of bases not matched to a gene: 4. CDR1 and CDR2 (germline): MDHEN, SYDVKM. CDR3 length equals 14 residues. The CDR3 sequence is CASSFGTGVSEAFF. Here the CDR3 DNA reads TGTGCCAGCAGTTTCGGGACAGGGGTATCTGAAGCTTTCTTT.

The chain couples TRBV2 to TRBJ1-4, with D tentatively TRBD1 (5 bases). The CDR3 totals 12 residues. The germline V and J ends were trimmed by 7 bases and 7 bases, with 10 bases remaining between them. From germline, CDR1 is SNHLY and CDR2 FYNNEI. The DNA of the CDR3 is TGTGCCAGCAAACAGGAAAGTGAAAAACTGTTTTTT. Its translation: CASKQESEKLFF.

The gene calls are TRBV18 and TRBJ2-6; D not resolved. The CDR3 extends over 16 amino acids. V gave up 3 bases and J gave up 1 base, with 10 bases separating them. Germline V gene data show CDR1 as KGHSH and CDR2 as LQKENI. The CDR3 DNA is TGTGCCAGCTCACCTCCCGCAGTATCTGGGGCCAACGTCCTGACTTTC. Translation gives CASSPPAVSGANVLTF.

Points on this clone: This CDR3 is missing its conserved last phenylalanine or tryptophan, likely due to a read error. This chain links TRBV14 with TRBJ1-2; D not resolved. Trimming removed 1 base at V and 2 bases at J, with 5 bases between. Per the germline V gene, CDR1 is SGHDN and CDR2 is FVKESK. CDR3 length: 13 amino acids. CDR3 amino acids: CASSQGMNYGYTL. CDR3 sequence (DNA): TGTGCCAGCAGCCAAGGGATGAACTATGGCTACACCCTC.

This clone was picked up a small number of times. The J gene is TRBJ1-2, the V gene TRBV27; D unresolved. The germline V gene encodes CDR1 MNHEY and CDR2 SMNVEV (reference sequence). Trimming pared 3 bases from V and 2 bases from J, leaving 7 bases between. CDR3 length: 13 residues. The CDR3: CASSFRGNYGYTF. CDR3 nucleotides: TGTGCCAGCAGTTTTCGGGGAAACTATGGCTACACCTTC.

The J gene is TRBJ2-7, the V gene TRBV11-1; 9 bases line up with TRBD2. Germline V gene lookup returns CDR1 SGHAT and CDR2 FQDESV (reference sequence). The trim removed 0 bases at V and 3 bases at J, leaving 0 bases unmatched. This CDR3 has 14 residues. The CDR3 reads CASSLAAGGYEQYF. In nucleotides, the CDR3 is TGTGCCAGCAGCTTAGCAGCGGGAGGCTACGAGCAGTACTTC.

The chain carries TRBV9 and TRBJ1-1, with a possible D match to TRBD1 (5 bases). The V end lost 0 bases, the J end lost 4 bases, and 10 bases lay between the germline ends. This CDR3 is built from 14 residues. Germline V lookup: CDR1 SGDLS, CDR2 YYNGEE. The CDR3 region is CASSVDLGATEAFF. As DNA, the CDR3 is TGTGCCAGCAGCGTAGATTTAGGGGCCACTGAAGCTTTCTTT. The full variable domain, rest sourced from reference TRBV9 and TRBJ1-1, is DSGVTQTPKHLITATGQRVTLRCSPRSGDLSVYWYQQSLDQGLQFLIQYYNGEERAKGNILERFSAQQFPDLHSELNLSSLELGDSALYFCASSVDLGATEAFFGQGTRLTVV.

The chain couples TRBV13 to TRBJ2-3, with a tentative D call TRBD2 (6 bases). The germline CDR1 and CDR2 sequences are PRHDT and FYEKMQ (reference sequence). Trimming removed 4 bases at V and 6 bases at J, with 14 bases between. This CDR3 contains 14 residues. CDR3 in amino acids: CASSSTQAGDTQYF. DNA for the CDR3: TGTGCCAGCAGCTCTACCCAAGCGGGTGATACGCAGTATTTT. The full variable domain, completed using reference TRBV13 and TRBJ2-3, is AAGVIQSPRHLIKEKRETATLKCYPIPRHDTVYWYQQGPGQDPQFLISFYEKMQSDKGSIPDRFSAQQFSDYHSELNMSSLELGDSALYFCASSSTQAGDTQYFGPGTRLTVL.

This chain links TRBV7-8 with TRBJ2-3, with D possibly TRBD1 on 5 matching bases. The CDR3 is 15 amino acids. V was clipped by 6 bases and J by 1 base, with 14 bases between them. Germline V lookup: CDR1 SGHVS, CDR2 FQNEAQ. The CDR3 nucleotides are TGTGCCAGCAGACGTAGACAGCTCCGCACAGATACGCAGTATTTT. Protein sequence: CASRRRQLRTDTQYF. Drawing the rest from reference TRBV7-8 and TRBJ2-3, the complete variable domain is GAGVSQSPRYKVAKRGQDVALRCDPISGHVSLFWYQQALGQGPEFLTYFQNEAQLDKSGLPSDRFFAERPEGSVSTLKIQRTQQEDSAVYLCASRRRQLRTDTQYFGPGTRLTVL.

This chain joins TRBV5-6 and TRBJ1-6; 7 bases line up with TRBD1. The CDR3 covers 14 residues. V dropped 6 bases and J dropped 4; count of bases not matched to a gene: 4. Germline assignment: CDR1 SGHDT and CDR2 YYEEEE. The CDR3 reads CASNLQGYNSPLHF. The CDR3 DNA follows: TGTGCCAGCAACCTACAGGGGTATAATTCACCCCTCCACTTT. Supplemented by reference TRBV5-6 and TRBJ1-6, the full variable domain reads DAGVTQSPTHLIKTRGQQVTLRCSPKSGHDTVSWYQQALGQGPQFIFQYYEEEERQRGNFPDRFSGHQFPNYSSELNVNALLLGDSALYLCASNLQGYNSPLHFGNGTRLTVT.

The genes are TRBV5-1 and TRBJ1-6; 9 bases align to TRBD1. Germline V gives CDR1 SGHRS, CDR2 YFSETQ. V gave up 3 bases and J gave up 10 bases; unmatched junction bases: 5. The CDR3 contains 14 residues. CDR3 coding DNA: TGCGCCAGCAGCTCCGGACAGGGGTTGTCACCCCTCCACTTT. It specifies CASSSGQGLSPLHF.

The chain recombines TRBV6-6 with TRBJ2-7; the D gene is possibly TRBD1 (5 bases). Looked up from germline, CDR1 is MNHNY and CDR2 is SVGAGI (reference sequence). V dropped 8 bases and J dropped 4 bases, with 12 bases sitting between them. The CDR3 covers 12 residues. CDR3 DNA sequence: TGTGCCAGCGCGAGCAGGGCTTACGAGCAGTACTTC. Its translation is CASASRAYEQYF.

The chain employs TRBV10-3 and TRBJ1-2; no clear D. V shed 0 bases and J shed 6 bases, with 8 bases lying between them. This CDR3 has 13 amino acids. CDR1 and CDR2 (germline): ENHRY, SYGVKD. The CDR3 coding sequence is TGTGCCATCAGTGAGTCTGAAGCCCATGGCTACACCTTC. Amino acid sequence: CAISESEAHGYTF.

The chain carries TRBV30 and TRBJ2-5; 8 bases are a match to TRBD2. Germline V lookup: CDR1 GTSNPN, CDR2 SVGIG (reference sequence). After removal of 7 bases from V and 5 bases from J, the junction contained 6 bases not matched to a gene. This CDR3 region has 12 residues. CDR3 region: CALDGGGETQYF. CDR3 bases: TGTGCCTTAGACGGGGGGGGCGAGACCCAGTACTTC.

V and J are TRBV19 and TRBJ2-2; D may be TRBD2 (6 bases). Germline V lookup: CDR1 LNHDA, CDR2 SQIVND (reference sequence). V lost 8 bases and J lost 1, with 11 bases in between. The CDR3 covers 14 residues. This CDR3 reads CASAIGRNTGELFF. The CDR3, as DNA: TGTGCCAGTGCCATCGGGAGGAACACCGGGGAGCTGTTTTTT.

This chain connects TRBV5-1 to TRBJ2-5, with D maybe TRBD2 (6 bases). Germline CDR1 is SGHRS and CDR2 is YFSETQ. Trimming took 3 bases from V and 1 from J, leaving 13 bases between them. The CDR3 loop spans 15 amino acids. CDR3 coding DNA: TGCGCCAGCAGCTCCTTGGAGGGGTTCCAAGAGACCCAGTACTTC. It specifies CASSSLEGFQETQYF.

The chain recombines TRBV6-1 with TRBJ1-1; TRBD1 is a possible D gene (6 bases). Germline V gene lookup returns CDR1 MNHNS and CDR2 SASEGT. The CDR3 runs to 16 residues. V was shortened by 1 base and J by 3 bases, with 15 bases between the two germline ends. CDR3 in amino acids: CASSEEGGFRDTEAFF. The CDR3 DNA sequence: TGTGCCAGCAGTGAAGAGGGGGGGTTCCGGGACACTGAAGCTTTCTTT.

This clone turned up a few times. V usage is TRBV10-3 and J usage is TRBJ1-1; D gene unclear. Trimming removed 6 bases at V and 1 base at J, with 9 bases between. Germline-derived CDR1 and CDR2 are ENHRY and SYGVKD. The CDR3 extends over 13 amino acids. This CDR3 reads CAIRLTPNTEAFF. The CDR3 DNA reads as TGTGCCATCAGGCTGACACCGAACACTGAAGCTTTCTTT.

The chain recombines TRBV7-9 with TRBJ2-1, with 9 nucleotides matching TRBD1. Germline values: CDR1 SEHNR, CDR2 FQNEAQ (reference sequence). V lost 7 bases, J lost 7 bases, and 8 bases stayed unmatched. The CDR3 length is 14 residues. CDR3 sequence (DNA): TGTGCCAGCAACCCGGGACAGGGAAGAAATGAGCAGTTCTTC. This encodes CASNPGQGRNEQFF.

V is TRBV6-1 and J is TRBJ2-1, with 8 bases that match TRBD1. Trimming took 1 base from V and 8 from J; bases not matched to a gene: 7. The CDR3 length is 15 residues. Germline CDR1 MNHNS, CDR2 SASEGT. CDR3: CASSEDQGARDEQFF. The CDR3 DNA is TGTGCCAGCAGTGAAGACCAGGGGGCAAGGGATGAGCAGTTCTTC.

The gene calls are TRBV18 and TRBJ2-2; 10 nucleotides align to TRBD1. CDR1 is KGHSH and CDR2 is LQKENI in the germline V gene. V shed 3 bases, J shed 3 bases, and the junction held 7 bases outside the gene matches. The CDR3 runs 17 residues. The CDR3 DNA reads as TGTGCCAGCTCACCCCCGACAGGGGGCGCGGACACCGGGGAGCTGTTTTTT. Its translation is CASSPPTGGADTGELFF.

This clone has a single count. This chain uses TRBV28 with TRBJ2-1, with 10 nucleotides matching TRBD2. CDR1 and CDR2 (germline): MDHEN, SYDVKM. The CDR3 runs to 15 residues. J lost 7 bases, V lost 7 bases, and 10 bases had no gene match. The CDR3 protein is CASTTAGGAGNEQFF. CDR3 DNA: TGTGCCAGCACCACAGCGGGGGGGGCCGGGAATGAGCAGTTCTTC.